A single T cell receptor beta chain is shown here with its context. Its antigen remains unidentified. An end of the junction does not agree with germline; a read error may underlie this. RNA fractions of 10%, 30% or 50% and about 19,000 to 1,100,000 sorted cells were the source of naive CD8 libraries. This sample is part of a study of molecular identifiers for immune sequencing clone quantification. Study-wide points: Single-cell amounts of spiked Jurkat TCR RNA were reportedly detectable among over 750,000 naive cells. The study found clones above 20 RNA copies held over 97% of effector molecules and under 1% in naive cells.

A single record per CDR3 protein comes from TCRdb applying MiXCR to the PCR reads. The repertoire holds some 320,000 distinct CDR3 sequences, with roughly 24% as singletons. The germline CDR1 and CDR2 sequences are MNHNY and SVGAGI (reference sequence). CDR3 length equals 13 residues. The sample was naive CD8+ T cells from blood, with Jurkat cell RNA spiked in. Noted subset: FACS-sorted CD8+CD4-CCR7+CD45RA+ naive T cells. The source of this sequence is a human donor in good health. Some libraries in this study had Jurkat cell RNA spiked in. The chain combines TRBV6-6 with TRBJ2-7, with a tentative D call TRBD2 (5 bases). CDR3 protein: CAGSRDLGVEQYF. In nucleotides, the CDR3 is TGTGCCGGCAGCCGGGATTTGGGCGTCGAGCAGTACTTC.